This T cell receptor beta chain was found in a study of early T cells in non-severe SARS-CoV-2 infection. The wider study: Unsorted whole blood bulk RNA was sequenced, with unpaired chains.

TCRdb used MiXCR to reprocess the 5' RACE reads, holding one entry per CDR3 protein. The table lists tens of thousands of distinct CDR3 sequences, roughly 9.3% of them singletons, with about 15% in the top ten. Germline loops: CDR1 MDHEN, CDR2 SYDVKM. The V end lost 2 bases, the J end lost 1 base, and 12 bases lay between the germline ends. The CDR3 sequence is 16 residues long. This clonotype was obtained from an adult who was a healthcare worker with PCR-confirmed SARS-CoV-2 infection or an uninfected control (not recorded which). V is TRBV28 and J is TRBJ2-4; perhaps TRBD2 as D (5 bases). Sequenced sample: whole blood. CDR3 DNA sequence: TGTGCCAGCAGTTTAAGGGAGACGGTCGCCAAAAACATTCAGTACTTC. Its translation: CASSLRETVAKNIQYF.